Presented here are 9 T cell receptor beta chains from one specimen sequenced in a study of cytomegalovirus exposure and HLA in healthy donors. TCRdb's copy holds only in-frame clones and misses some; the assay was immunoSEQ multiplex PCR. The sample carries 200,000 to 250,000 clones, approximately 83% recorded once. Sample: PBMCs. These receptors all come from a woman younger than 45 in good health and CMV-seropositive.

The chain joins TRBV25-1 to TRBJ2-1, with a possible D match to TRBD2 (6 bases). The V end lost 7 bases, the J end lost 7 bases, and 14 bases lay between the germline ends. CDR1 is MGHDK, CDR2 SYGVNS, per germline. CDR3 length: 13 residues. The CDR3 DNA reads as TGTGCCAGCACCCTTGCGGGACGGAATGAGCAGTTCTTC. This encodes CASTLAGRNEQFF.

This chain joins TRBV9 and TRBJ1-1; 10 nucleotides line up with TRBD1. Trimming cost V 3 bases and J 4 bases; bases outside gene matches: 6. The V gene's germline CDR1 is SGDLS and CDR2 YYNGEE. CDR3 length: 15 amino acids. The CDR3 loop is CASSATGGRSTEAFF. CDR3 DNA: TGTGCCAGCAGCGCGACAGGGGGCAGGAGCACTGAAGCTTTCTTT.

The V and J genes are TRBV28 and TRBJ1-4, with 7 bases identical to TRBD1. V shed 3 bases and J 7 bases; nucleotides not matched to a gene: 5. Germline CDR1 MDHEN, CDR2 SYDVKM. The CDR3 runs to 14 residues. The CDR3: CASSFQPGGEKLFF. The CDR3, as DNA: TGTGCCAGCAGTTTCCAGCCAGGGGGTGAAAAACTGTTTTTT.

The V call is TRBV29-1, the J call TRBJ2-2, with TRBD1 as a possible D gene (6 bases). The length of the CDR3 is 12 residues. CDR1 and CDR2 (germline): SQVTM, ANQGSEA. Trimming cost V 7 bases and J 1 base, with 7 bases left between them. CDR3 DNA sequence: TGCAGCGGGACAGAGAACACCGGGGAGCTGTTTTTT. It translates to CSGTENTGELFF.

The V gene is TRBV5-5, the J gene TRBJ1-5; D ambiguous. The CDR3 spans 19 residues. Germline V gene lookup returns CDR1 SGHKS and CDR2 YYEKEE (reference sequence). Trimming took 5 bases from V and 4 from J, leaving 28 bases between them. The DNA for the CDR3 is TGTGCCAGCAGGACGGAGGGCCTGGTGCAAGAAGTCTGGAATCAGCCCCAGCATTTT. Translated: CASRTEGLVQEVWNQPQHF.

This clone was picked up one time. CDR3 coding DNA: TGTGCCTGGACTCCGGGACAGGCGAATGGCTACACCTTC. This gives the protein CAWTPGQANGYTF. V usage is TRBV30 and J usage is TRBJ1-2; 8 nucleotides agree with TRBD1. The CDR3 is made up of 13 amino acids. V lost 4 bases, J lost 6 bases, and 7 bases stayed unmatched. Germline-derived CDR1 and CDR2 are GTSNPN and SVGIG (reference sequence).

The chain has TRBV6-4 and TRBJ2-2; TRBD2 aligns across 9 bases. The germline CDR1 and CDR2 sequences are MRHNA and SNTAGT. The CDR3 is 14 amino acids. V gave up 9 bases and J gave up 4 bases; unmatched junction bases: 6. Written as DNA, the CDR3 is TGTGCCAGAACCCTAGCGGGGCCCACCGGGGAGCTGTTTTTT. The encoded protein is CARTLAGPTGELFF.

This clone was found once. The genes are TRBV27 and TRBJ2-7; D is possibly TRBD1 (5 bases). The CDR3 covers 14 residues. Trimming left V 6 bases short and J 4 bases short, with 16 bases between. Germline V CDR1 and CDR2: MNHEY, SMNVEV (reference sequence). The chain's CDR3 is CASSPLGRAYEQYF. The CDR3 bases are TGTGCCAGCAGCCCTTTAGGCAGGGCATACGAGCAGTACTTC.

This clone showed up just once. V and J are TRBV13 and TRBJ1-4; 7 nucleotides align to TRBD1. The length of the CDR3 is 16 residues. The ends lost 5 bases at V and 0 bases at J; junction bases unmatched: 6. From germline, CDR1 is PRHDT and CDR2 FYEKMQ (reference sequence). The CDR3 region is CASSPRTGATNEKLFF. The CDR3 DNA is TGTGCCAGCAGCCCCAGGACAGGAGCAACTAATGAAAAACTGTTTTTT.